Sequencing of this TCR beta chain was carried out in a study of CD8 T cells in ankylosing spondylitis. Libraries for TCR beta were made by quantitative 5'-RACE with molecular barcodes. MiXCR, applied by TCRdb to the 5' RACE reads, yields one record per CDR3 protein. The top ten clones hold about 6.9% of a sample with under 250,000 distinct CDR3 sequences, approximately 24% of them seen once. Study-wide findings and caveats: Reports say disease-linked clones showed up significantly more in matched ankylosing spondylitis synovial fluid. What appeared characteristic of ankylosing spondylitis blood was a TCR beta motif of about eight highly homologous variants. Some of the motif variants had earlier been found in reactive arthritis patients' fluid and blood.

Points on this clonotype: No antigen is known for it.

The TCR was taken from a male donor with ankylosing spondylitis or in good health (not recorded which). Specimen: blood, either unsorted or a sorted T cell fraction (not recorded which).

CDR3 in amino acids: CSARPGGADTEAFF. The CDR3, as DNA: TGCAGTGCTAGACCAGGGGGCGCGGACACTGAAGCTTTCTTT. This chain uses TRBV20-1 with TRBJ1-1; TRBD1 matches at 8 bases. Germline CDR1 DFQATT, CDR2 SNEGSKA (reference sequence). This CDR3 region has 14 residues. V trimming: 2 bases; J trimming: 3 bases; junction bases outside the gene matches: 5.